A single sample is the source of the 10 T cell receptor beta chains below, sequenced in a study of identical twins. TCRdb itself ran the 5' RACE reads through MiXCR, one entry per CDR3 protein. Found here are some 900,000 distinct CDR3 sequences, about 12% of them singletons; the top ten hold around 1.6%. The same sample was also studied in work on yellow fever vaccine responses in identical twins.

Sequences were obtained from PBMCs. The receptors come from a woman under 30 in good health.

This clonotype has a handful of counts. CDR3 protein: CASSSGTGQYNEQFF. In nucleotides, the CDR3 is TGTGCCAGCAGCTCCGGGACAGGGCAGTACAATGAGCAGTTCTTC. The rearrangement links TRBV11-2 to TRBJ2-1, with 9 bases identical to TRBD1. V was pared by 4 bases and J by 4 bases, with 5 bases of the junction left unmatched. This CDR3 is built from 15 residues. Germline-derived CDR1 and CDR2 are SGHAT and FQNNGV.

This chain links TRBV12-3 or TRBV12-4 with TRBJ2-1, with a weak D call TRBD2 (5 bases). This CDR3 spans 14 amino acids. V lost 3 bases, J lost 5 bases, and 11 bases lay in between. CDR3: CASSFPGLDNEQFF. The CDR3 nucleotides are TGTGCCAGCAGTTTCCCCGGACTCGACAATGAGCAGTTCTTC.

This clonotype was recorded a few times. The chain is built from TRBV7-8 and TRBJ2-7; 8 bases match TRBD2. There are 18 residues in the CDR3. Germline CDR1 SGHVS, CDR2 FQNEAQ. After removal of 0 bases from V and 0 bases from J, the junction contained 10 bases not matched to a gene. The CDR3 DNA follows: TGTGCCAGCAGCTTAGCACCATATAGCGGGACGTCCTCCTACGAGCAGTACTTC. Translated, it gives CASSLAPYSGTSSYEQYF.

V and J are TRBV5-1 and TRBJ1-1; D possibly corresponds to TRBD1 (6 bases). Trimming took 3 bases from V and 1 from J, leaving 13 bases between them. Germline V lookup: CDR1 SGHRS, CDR2 YFSETQ. The CDR3 is 15 amino acids. The CDR3 is CASSYSDSQNTEAFF. CDR3 nucleotide sequence: TGCGCCAGCAGCTACTCGGACAGCCAGAACACTGAAGCTTTCTTT. Full variable domain (outside the CDR3, taken from reference TRBV5-1 and TRBJ1-1): KAGVTQTPRYLIKTRGQQVTLSCSPISGHRSVSWYQQTPGQGLQFLFEYFSETQRNKGNFPGRFSGRQFSNSRSEMNVSTLELGDSALYLCASSYSDSQNTEAFFGQGTRLTVV.

In this sample, this clonotype turned up many times. V gene TRBV4-1 combines with J gene TRBJ2-7, with 13 bases lining up with TRBD2. J lost 4 bases, V lost 4 bases, and 4 bases had no gene match. CDR1 is MGHRA and CDR2 is YSYEKL in the germline V gene. The CDR3 contains 15 residues. The CDR3 sequence: CASSLTSGGEYEQYV. For the CDR3, the DNA is TGCGCCAGCAGCCTCACTAGCGGGGGGGAATACGAGCAGTACGTC.

In its sample, this clonotype was seen a few times. This chain joins TRBV9 and TRBJ2-5; D is undetermined. Germline V gives CDR1 SGDLS, CDR2 YYNGEE. V lost 4 bases, J lost 5 bases, and 12 bases lay in between. The CDR3 totals 13 residues. CDR3 sequence reads: CASSLWPLETQYF. CDR3 DNA: TGTGCCAGCAGCTTATGGCCTTTGGAGACCCAGTACTTC.

This clonotype was counted a few times. V is TRBV24-1 and J is TRBJ2-1; 9 nucleotides align to TRBD1. Germline CDR1 reads KGHDR; CDR2 reads SFDVKD. V dropped 1 base and J dropped 8; count of bases not matched to a gene: 2. The CDR3 is 14 residues long. CDR3 coding DNA: TGTGCCACCAGTGATTTTGGGACAGGGTATGAGCAGTTCTTC. Translation gives CATSDFGTGYEQFF.

This clonotype was counted a few times. The gene calls are TRBV27 and TRBJ2-1; no definite D call. The CDR3 totals 13 residues. Germline CDR1 MNHEY, CDR2 SMNVEV (reference sequence). V shed 6 bases and J shed 9 bases, with 15 bases lying between them. The CDR3 protein is CASSLSGYGEQFF. The DNA for the CDR3 is TGTGCCAGCAGCCTCTCTGGTTACGGTGAGCAGTTCTTC.

The sample holds a few counts of this clonotype. The chain joins TRBV12-3 or TRBV12-4 to TRBJ2-3; D is perhaps TRBD1 or TRBD2 (5 bases each). CDR3 size: 17 residues. Trimming took 5 bases from V and 1 from J, leaving 19 bases between them. CDR3 nucleotides: TGTGCCAGCAGTCCCCCCGCGAGGGGTGGGCGCACAGATACGCAGTATTTT. It specifies CASSPPARGGRTDTQYF.

The J gene is TRBJ2-3, the V gene TRBV12-3 or TRBV12-4; 13 nucleotides line up with TRBD2. The CDR3 spans 14 residues. After removal of 6 bases from V and 9 bases from J, the junction contained 6 bases not matched to a gene. This CDR3 is CASRLGTSGETQYF. CDR3 DNA: TGTGCCAGCAGGTTGGGGACTAGCGGGGAAACGCAGTATTTT.